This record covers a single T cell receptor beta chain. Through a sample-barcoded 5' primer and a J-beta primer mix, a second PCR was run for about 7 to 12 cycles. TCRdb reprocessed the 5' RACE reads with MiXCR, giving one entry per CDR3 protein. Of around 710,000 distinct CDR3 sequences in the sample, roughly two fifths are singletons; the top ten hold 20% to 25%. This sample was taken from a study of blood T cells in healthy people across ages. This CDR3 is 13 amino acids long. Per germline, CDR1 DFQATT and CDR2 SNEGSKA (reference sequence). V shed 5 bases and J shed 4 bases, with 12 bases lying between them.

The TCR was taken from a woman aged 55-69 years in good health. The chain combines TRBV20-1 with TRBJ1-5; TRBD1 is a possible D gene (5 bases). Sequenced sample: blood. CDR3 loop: CSAPDKQNQPQHF. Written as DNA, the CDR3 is TGCAGTGCTCCGGACAAGCAAAATCAGCCCCAGCATTTT.